Listed below are T cell receptor beta chains from one sample, sequenced in a study of radiotherapy plus CTLA-4 blockade in lung cancer. Using immunoSEQ multiplex PCR, the repertoire was profiled, and TCRdb retains in-frame clones only, with some absent. The table has tens of thousands of clones, 65% to 85% seen once. Here the sequenced sample was peripheral blood, taken from a patient treated with radiotherapy plus ipilimumab. These receptors came from a human donor with non-small cell lung cancer whose response to radiotherapy plus ipilimumab could not be evaluated. Some clones in this sample may be carry-over from other donors' samples. Both conserved end residues are part of each CDR3. The D gene is left open where the match is weak. Clone size appears in some rows only: once, few, many, or a class for an expanded clone.

j_gene,v_gene,abundance,d_gene,CDR3aa,CDR3nt
TRBJ1-2,TRBV6-5,-,-,CASSYQGGTGGYTF,TGTGCCAGCAGTTACCAGGGAGGAACTGGTGGCTACACCTTC
TRBJ1-3,TRBV7-3,few,TRBD1,CASSLGTGGSSGNTIYF,TGTGCCAGCAGCCTCGGGACAGGGGGATCCTCTGGAAACACCATATATTTT
TRBJ1-1,TRBV6-5,-,-,CASSYGLYTEAFF,TGTGCCAGCAGTTACGGGCTTTACACTGAAGCTTTCTTT
TRBJ1-3,TRBV9,once,TRBD1,CASSVAGGRSGNTIYF,TGTGCCAGCAGCGTAGCAGGGGGCCGATCTGGAAACACCATATATTTT
TRBJ2-2,TRBV7-2,-,-,CASSLDFFRTNTGELFF,TGTGCCAGCAGCTTAGATTTTTTCCGGACTAACACCGGGGAGCTGTTTTTT
TRBJ1-1,TRBV27,few,-,CASRYTGNVEAFF,TGTGCCAGCAGGTACACAGGGAACGTTGAAGCTTTCTTT
TRBJ2-5,TRBV9,-,TRBD2,CASSPQGLAGQETQYF,TGTGCCAGCAGCCCCCAGGGACTAGCGGGGCAAGAGACCCAGTACTTC
TRBJ1-1,TRBV6-1,once,-,CASSVLVQGGTEAFF,TGTGCCAGCAGTGTATTGGTACAGGGTGGCACTGAAGCTTTCTTT
TRBJ2-3,TRBV5-5,few,TRBD1,CASSPGTGEVTQYF,TGTGCCAGCAGCCCCGGGACAGGGGAAGTCACGCAGTATTTT
TRBJ2-7,TRBV5-8,once,TRBD2,CASSGGIGTTYEQYF,TGTGCCAGCAGCGGAGGTATAGGGACTACGTACGAGCAGTACTTC
TRBJ2-2,TRBV7-2,-,-,CASSLRLGRARTGELFF,TGTGCCAGCAGCTTAAGGCTCGGCAGGGCCCGGACCGGGGAGCTGTTTTTT
TRBJ2-2,TRBV6-5,-,-,CASSYSITGTGELFF,TGTGCCAGCAGTTACTCGATAACGGGGACCGGGGAGCTGTTTTTT
TRBJ1-1,TRBV6-5,-,TRBD1,CASSYRRTGDTEAFF,TGTGCCAGCAGTTACAGAAGGACAGGGGACACTGAAGCTTTCTTT
TRBJ1-4,TRBV4-3,-,TRBD1,CASSQDLRQGGEKLFF,TGCGCCAGCAGCCAAGATCTTCGACAGGGAGGTGAAAAACTGTTTTTT
TRBJ1-1,TRBV7-9,-,TRBD1,CASSSRAPGTGILNTEAFF,TGTGCCAGCAGCTCTCGAGCACCAGGGACAGGGATCTTGAACACTGAAGCTTTCTTT
TRBJ1-1,TRBV29-1,-,-,CSVEDGTYTEAFF,TGCAGCGTTGAAGATGGGACATACACTGAAGCTTTCTTT
TRBJ1-2,TRBV7-9,-,-,CASSSSGGVYGYTF,TGTGCCAGCAGCTCTTCTGGGGGGGTCTATGGCTACACCTTC
TRBJ2-1,TRBV29-1,-,TRBD2,CSAFSGGAVNEQFF,TGCAGCGCCTTTAGCGGGGGGGCCGTCAATGAGCAGTTCTTC